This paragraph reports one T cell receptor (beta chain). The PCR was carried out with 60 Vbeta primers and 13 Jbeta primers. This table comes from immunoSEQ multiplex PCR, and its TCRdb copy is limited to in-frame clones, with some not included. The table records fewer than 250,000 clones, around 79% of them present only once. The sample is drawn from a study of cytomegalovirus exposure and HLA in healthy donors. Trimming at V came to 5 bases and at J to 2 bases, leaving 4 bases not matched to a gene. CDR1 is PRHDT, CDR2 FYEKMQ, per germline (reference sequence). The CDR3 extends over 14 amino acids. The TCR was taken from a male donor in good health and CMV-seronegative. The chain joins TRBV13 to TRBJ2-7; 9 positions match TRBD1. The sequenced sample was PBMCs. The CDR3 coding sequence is TGTGCCAGCAGCCCCGGGACAGGGCCCTACGAGCAGTACTTC. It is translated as CASSPGTGPYEQYF.